This TCR beta chain is from a study of tumor-infiltrating lymphocytes in localized non-small cell lung cancer. Study-wide background: The cohort mixed smokers and never-smokers, several histologies, and some post-neoadjuvant-chemotherapy samples. Overall study findings and caveats: Different pieces of the same tissue went to different assays, confounding technical variation with intratumor heterogeneity. Not all patients were TCR sequenced, owing to tissue quantity. T-cell fraction did not differ between immunotypes IM1 and IM2.

The protocol was immunoSEQ multiplex PCR, while the TCRdb copy is restricted to in-frame clones and leaves out a portion. The sample contains 12,000 or so clones, 80% to 85% of which appear only once. As regards this clone: The target antigen is unknown.

The CDR3 totals 13 residues. Germline V gene lookup returns CDR1 LNHDA and CDR2 SQIVND (reference sequence). V dropped 6 bases and J dropped 6; count of bases not matched to a gene: 5. The sequence came from a human donor with non-small cell lung cancer. The sequenced material came from lung tumor tissue. J is TRBJ2-1 and V is TRBV19; TRBD2 agrees at 7 bases. The CDR3 loop is CASRRAGFNEQFF. The CDR3 DNA reads TGTGCCAGTAGGCGAGCGGGATTCAATGAGCAGTTCTTC.